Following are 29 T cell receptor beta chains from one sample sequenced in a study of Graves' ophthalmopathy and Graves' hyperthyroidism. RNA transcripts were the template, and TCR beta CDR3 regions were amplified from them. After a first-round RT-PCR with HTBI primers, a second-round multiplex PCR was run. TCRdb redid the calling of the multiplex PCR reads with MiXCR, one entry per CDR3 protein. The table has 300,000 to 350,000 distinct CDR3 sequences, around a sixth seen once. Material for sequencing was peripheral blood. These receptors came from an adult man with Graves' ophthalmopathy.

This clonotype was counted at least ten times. CDR3 DNA: TGTGCCTGGATAGAAGTAGCGGGAGGACCTTGGTACTTC. Translation: CAWIEVAGGPWYF. The chain uses TRBV30 and TRBJ2-5; 10 nucleotides agree with TRBD2. The V gene end was trimmed by 4 bases and the J gene end by 13 bases; junction bases not matched to a gene: 12. In germline, CDR1 is GTSNPN, CDR2 SVGIG (reference sequence). There are 13 residues in the CDR3.

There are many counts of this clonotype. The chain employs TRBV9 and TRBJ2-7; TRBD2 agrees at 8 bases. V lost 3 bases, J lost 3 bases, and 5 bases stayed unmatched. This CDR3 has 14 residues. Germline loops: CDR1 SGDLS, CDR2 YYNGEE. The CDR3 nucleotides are TGTGCCAGCAGCGCCGGGGGGGCCCTCTACGAGCAGTACTTC. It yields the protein CASSAGGALYEQYF.

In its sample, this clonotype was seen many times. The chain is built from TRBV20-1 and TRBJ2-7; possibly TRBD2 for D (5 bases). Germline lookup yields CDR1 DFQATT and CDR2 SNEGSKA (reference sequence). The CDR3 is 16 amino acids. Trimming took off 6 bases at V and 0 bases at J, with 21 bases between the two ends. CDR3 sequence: CSADRGALVTSYEQYF. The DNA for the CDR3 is TGCAGTGCCGATCGGGGAGCTTTGGTCACCTCCTACGAGCAGTACTTC.

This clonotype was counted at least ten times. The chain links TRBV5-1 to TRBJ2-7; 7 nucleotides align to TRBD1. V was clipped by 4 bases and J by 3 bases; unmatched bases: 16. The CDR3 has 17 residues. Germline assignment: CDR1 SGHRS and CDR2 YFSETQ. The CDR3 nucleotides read TGCGCCAGCAGCCGCCTTTCGACAGGGAGAGGGGACTACGAGCAGTACTTC. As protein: CASSRLSTGRGDYEQYF.

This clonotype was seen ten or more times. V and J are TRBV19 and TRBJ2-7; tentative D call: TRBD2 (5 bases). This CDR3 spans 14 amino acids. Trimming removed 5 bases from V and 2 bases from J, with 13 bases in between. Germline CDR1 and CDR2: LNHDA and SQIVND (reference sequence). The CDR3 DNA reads TGTGCCAGTAGTTCACGGGGAGCAGCCTACGAGCAGTACTTC. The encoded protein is CASSSRGAAYEQYF. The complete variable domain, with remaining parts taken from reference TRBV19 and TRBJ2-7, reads DGGITQSPKYLFRKEGQNVTLSCEQNLNHDAMYWYRQDPGQGLRLIYYSQIVNDFQKGDIAEGYSVSREKKESFPLTVTSAQKNPTAFYLCASSSRGAAYEQYFGPGTRLTVT.

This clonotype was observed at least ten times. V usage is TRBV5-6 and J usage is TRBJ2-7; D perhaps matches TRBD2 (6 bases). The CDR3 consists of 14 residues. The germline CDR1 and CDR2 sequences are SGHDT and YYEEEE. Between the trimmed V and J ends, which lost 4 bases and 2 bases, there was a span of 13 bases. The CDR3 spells CASSQPLATYEQYF. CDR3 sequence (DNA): TGTGCCAGCAGCCAACCGCTAGCGACCTACGAGCAGTACTTC.

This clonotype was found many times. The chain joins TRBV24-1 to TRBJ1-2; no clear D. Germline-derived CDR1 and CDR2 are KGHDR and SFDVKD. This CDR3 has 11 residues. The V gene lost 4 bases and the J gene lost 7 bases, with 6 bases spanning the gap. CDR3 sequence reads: CATSDMSGYTF. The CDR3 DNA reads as TGTGCCACCAGTGACATGAGTGGCTACACCTTC.

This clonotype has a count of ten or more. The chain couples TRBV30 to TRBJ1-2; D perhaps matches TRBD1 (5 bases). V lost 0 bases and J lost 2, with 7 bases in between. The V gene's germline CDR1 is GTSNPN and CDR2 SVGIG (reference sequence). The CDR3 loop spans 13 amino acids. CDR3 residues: CAWSVWGNYGYTF. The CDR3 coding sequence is TGTGCCTGGAGTGTTTGGGGGAACTATGGCTACACCTTC.

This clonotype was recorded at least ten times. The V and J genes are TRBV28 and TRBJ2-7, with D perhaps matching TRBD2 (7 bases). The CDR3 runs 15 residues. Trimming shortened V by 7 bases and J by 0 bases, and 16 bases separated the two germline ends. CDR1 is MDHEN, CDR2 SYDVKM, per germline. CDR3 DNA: TGTGCCAGCACCCTTTTTGGGGGGGCCTCCTACGAGCAGTACTTC. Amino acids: CASTLFGGASYEQYF.

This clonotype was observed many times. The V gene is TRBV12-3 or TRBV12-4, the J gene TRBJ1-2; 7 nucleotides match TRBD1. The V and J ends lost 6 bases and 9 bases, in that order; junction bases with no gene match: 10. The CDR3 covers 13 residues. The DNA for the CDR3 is TGTGCCAGCAGCCGACTAGGGACAGTCAGCTACACCTTC. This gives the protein CASSRLGTVSYTF.

The CDR3 loop is CASSLWEGVGQETQYF. CDR3 nucleotides: TGTGCCAGCTCACTATGGGAGGGAGTAGGCCAAGAGACCCAGTACTTC. The rearrangement joins TRBV18 to TRBJ2-5; 7 bases agree with TRBD2. This CDR3 is built from 16 residues. Germline-derived CDR1 and CDR2 are KGHSH and LQKENI. The ends lost 4 bases at V and 1 base at J; junction bases unmatched: 9. Supplemented by reference TRBV18 and TRBJ2-5, the full variable domain reads NAGVMQNPRHLVRRRGQEARLRCSPMKGHSHVYWYRQLPEEGLKFMVYLQKENIIDESGMPKERFSAEFPKEGPSILRIQQVVRGDSAAYFCASSLWEGVGQETQYFGPGTRLLVL.

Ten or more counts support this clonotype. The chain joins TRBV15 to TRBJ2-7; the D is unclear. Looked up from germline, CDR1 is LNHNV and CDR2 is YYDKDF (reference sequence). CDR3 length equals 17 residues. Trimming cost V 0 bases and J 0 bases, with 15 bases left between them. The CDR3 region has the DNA TGTGCCACCAGCAGAGATCTGTCGACGGTAAGCTCCTACGAGCAGTACTTC. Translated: CATSRDLSTVSSYEQYF.

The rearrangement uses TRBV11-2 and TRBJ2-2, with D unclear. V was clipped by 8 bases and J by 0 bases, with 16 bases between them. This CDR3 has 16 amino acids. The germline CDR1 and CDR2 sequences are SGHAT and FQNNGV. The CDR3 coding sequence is TGTGCCAGCGCCCCCTCTAGGGTCGCGAACACCGGGGAGCTGTTTTTT. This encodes CASAPSRVANTGELFF.

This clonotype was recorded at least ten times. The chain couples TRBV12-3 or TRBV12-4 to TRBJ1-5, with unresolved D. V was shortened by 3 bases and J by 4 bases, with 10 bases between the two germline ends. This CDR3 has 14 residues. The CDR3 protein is CASSFSSRNQPQHF. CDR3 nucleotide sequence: TGTGCCAGCAGTTTCTCCAGCCGTAATCAGCCCCAGCATTTT.

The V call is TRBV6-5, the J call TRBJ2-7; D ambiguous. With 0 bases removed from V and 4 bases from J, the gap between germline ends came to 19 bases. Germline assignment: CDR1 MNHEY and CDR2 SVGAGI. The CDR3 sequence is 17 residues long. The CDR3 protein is CASSYSEPLSRRYEQYF. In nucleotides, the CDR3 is TGTGCCAGCAGTTACTCGGAACCCCTTAGCAGACGATACGAGCAGTACTTC.

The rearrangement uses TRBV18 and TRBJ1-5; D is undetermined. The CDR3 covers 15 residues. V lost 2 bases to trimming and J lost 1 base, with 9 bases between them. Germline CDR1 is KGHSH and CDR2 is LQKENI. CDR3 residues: CASSPGLESNQPQHF. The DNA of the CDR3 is TGTGCCAGCTCACCAGGGTTAGAGAGCAATCAGCCCCAGCATTTT. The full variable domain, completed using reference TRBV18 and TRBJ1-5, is NAGVMQNPRHLVRRRGQEARLRCSPMKGHSHVYWYRQLPEEGLKFMVYLQKENIIDESGMPKERFSAEFPKEGPSILRIQQVVRGDSAAYFCASSPGLESNQPQHFGDGTRLSIL.

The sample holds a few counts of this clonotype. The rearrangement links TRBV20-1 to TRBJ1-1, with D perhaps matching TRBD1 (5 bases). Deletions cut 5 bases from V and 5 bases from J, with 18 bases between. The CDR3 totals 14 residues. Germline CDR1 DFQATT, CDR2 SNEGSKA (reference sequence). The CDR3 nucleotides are TGCAGTGCTCCGTATGGGACTGGCGGGACTGAAGCTTTCTTT. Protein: CSAPYGTGGTEAFF.

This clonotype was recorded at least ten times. The CDR3 is CASSLTKYRGRDEQYF. The CDR3 region has the DNA TGCGCCAGCAGCTTGACCAAATACAGGGGACGCGACGAGCAGTACTTC. The V gene is TRBV5-1, the J gene TRBJ2-7, with TRBD1 matching 7 bases. Germline V gene lookup returns CDR1 SGHRS and CDR2 YFSETQ. The ends lost 1 base at V and 5 bases at J; junction bases unmatched: 12. This CDR3 comprises 16 residues.

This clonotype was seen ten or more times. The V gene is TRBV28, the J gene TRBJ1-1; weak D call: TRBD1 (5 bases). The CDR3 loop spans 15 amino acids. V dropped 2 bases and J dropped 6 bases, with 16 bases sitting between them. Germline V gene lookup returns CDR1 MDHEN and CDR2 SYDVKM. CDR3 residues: CASSLPLAGTAEAFF. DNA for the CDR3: TGTGCCAGCAGTTTACCCCTCGCAGGGACCGCTGAAGCTTTCTTT.

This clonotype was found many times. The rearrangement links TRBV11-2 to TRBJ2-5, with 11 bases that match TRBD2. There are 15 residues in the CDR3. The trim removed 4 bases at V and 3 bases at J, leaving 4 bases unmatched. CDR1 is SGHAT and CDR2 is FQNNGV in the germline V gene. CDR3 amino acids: CASSSPGLAEETQYF. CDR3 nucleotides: TGTGCCAGCAGCTCCCCGGGACTAGCGGAAGAGACCCAGTACTTC.

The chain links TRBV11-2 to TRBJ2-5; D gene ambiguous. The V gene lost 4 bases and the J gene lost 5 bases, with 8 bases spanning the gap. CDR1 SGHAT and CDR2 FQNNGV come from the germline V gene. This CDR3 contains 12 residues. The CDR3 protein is CASSYSSETQYF. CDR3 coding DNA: TGTGCCAGCAGCTATTCCTCGGAGACCCAGTACTTC. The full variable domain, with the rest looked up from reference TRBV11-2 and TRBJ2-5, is EAGVAQSPRYKIIEKRQSVAFWCNPISGHATLYWYQQILGQGPKLLIQFQNNGVVDDSQLPKDRFSAERLKGVDSTLKIQPAKLEDSAVYLCASSYSSETQYFGPGTRLLVL.

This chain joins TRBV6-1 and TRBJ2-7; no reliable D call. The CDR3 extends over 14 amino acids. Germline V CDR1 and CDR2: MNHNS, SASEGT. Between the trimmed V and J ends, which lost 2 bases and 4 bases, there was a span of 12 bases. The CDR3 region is CASSEMGVIYEQYF. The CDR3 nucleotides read TGTGCCAGCAGTGAAATGGGTGTTATTTACGAGCAGTACTTC.

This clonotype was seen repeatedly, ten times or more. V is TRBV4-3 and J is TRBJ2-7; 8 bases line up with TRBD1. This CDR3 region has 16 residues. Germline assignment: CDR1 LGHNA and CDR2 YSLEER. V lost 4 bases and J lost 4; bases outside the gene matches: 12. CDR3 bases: TGCGCCAGCAGCCCCGGTGGGGCAGGGGGCAAGTACGAGCAGTACTTC. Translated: CASSPGGAGGKYEQYF.

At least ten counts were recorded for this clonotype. The CDR3, as DNA: TGTGCCTGGGGGAACAGCAGAAATCAGCCCCAGCATTTT. Its protein is CAWGNSRNQPQHF. The chain is built from TRBV30 and TRBJ1-5; D unclear. The CDR3 consists of 13 residues. CDR1 is GTSNPN, CDR2 SVGIG, per germline (reference sequence). V shed 5 bases and J shed 4 bases, with 12 bases lying between them.

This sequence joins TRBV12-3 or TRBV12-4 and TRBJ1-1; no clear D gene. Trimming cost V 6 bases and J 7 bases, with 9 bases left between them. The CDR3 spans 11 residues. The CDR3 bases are TGTGCCAGCAGCCAGAGATTTGAAGCTTTCTTT. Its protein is CASSQRFEAFF.

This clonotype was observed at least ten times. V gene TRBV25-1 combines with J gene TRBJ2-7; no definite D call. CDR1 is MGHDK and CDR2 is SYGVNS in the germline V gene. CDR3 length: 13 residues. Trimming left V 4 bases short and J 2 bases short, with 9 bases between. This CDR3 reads CASSVSGTYEQYF. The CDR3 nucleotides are TGTGCCAGCAGTGTTTCGGGTACCTACGAGCAGTACTTC.

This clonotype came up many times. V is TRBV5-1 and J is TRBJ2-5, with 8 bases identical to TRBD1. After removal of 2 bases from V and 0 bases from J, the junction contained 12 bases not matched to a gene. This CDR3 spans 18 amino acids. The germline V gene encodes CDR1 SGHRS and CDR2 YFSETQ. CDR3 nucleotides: TGCGCCAGCAGCTTAACTACAAGGACAGGGAGGCACCAAGAGACCCAGTACTTC. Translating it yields CASSLTTRTGRHQETQYF.

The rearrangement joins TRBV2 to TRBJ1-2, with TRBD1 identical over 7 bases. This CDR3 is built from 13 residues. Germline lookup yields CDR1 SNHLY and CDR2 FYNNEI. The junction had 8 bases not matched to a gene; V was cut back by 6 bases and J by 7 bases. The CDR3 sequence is CASRDRSIGGYTF. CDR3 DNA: TGTGCCAGCAGGGACAGGTCGATCGGTGGCTACACCTTC.

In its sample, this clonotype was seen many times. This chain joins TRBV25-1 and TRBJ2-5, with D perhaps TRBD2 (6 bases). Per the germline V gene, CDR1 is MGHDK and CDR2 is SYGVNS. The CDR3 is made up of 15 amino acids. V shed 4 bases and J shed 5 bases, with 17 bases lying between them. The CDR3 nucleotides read TGTGCCAGCAGTGCTCCGGGACTGGTTGGCGAGACCCAGTACTTC. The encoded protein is CASSAPGLVGETQYF.